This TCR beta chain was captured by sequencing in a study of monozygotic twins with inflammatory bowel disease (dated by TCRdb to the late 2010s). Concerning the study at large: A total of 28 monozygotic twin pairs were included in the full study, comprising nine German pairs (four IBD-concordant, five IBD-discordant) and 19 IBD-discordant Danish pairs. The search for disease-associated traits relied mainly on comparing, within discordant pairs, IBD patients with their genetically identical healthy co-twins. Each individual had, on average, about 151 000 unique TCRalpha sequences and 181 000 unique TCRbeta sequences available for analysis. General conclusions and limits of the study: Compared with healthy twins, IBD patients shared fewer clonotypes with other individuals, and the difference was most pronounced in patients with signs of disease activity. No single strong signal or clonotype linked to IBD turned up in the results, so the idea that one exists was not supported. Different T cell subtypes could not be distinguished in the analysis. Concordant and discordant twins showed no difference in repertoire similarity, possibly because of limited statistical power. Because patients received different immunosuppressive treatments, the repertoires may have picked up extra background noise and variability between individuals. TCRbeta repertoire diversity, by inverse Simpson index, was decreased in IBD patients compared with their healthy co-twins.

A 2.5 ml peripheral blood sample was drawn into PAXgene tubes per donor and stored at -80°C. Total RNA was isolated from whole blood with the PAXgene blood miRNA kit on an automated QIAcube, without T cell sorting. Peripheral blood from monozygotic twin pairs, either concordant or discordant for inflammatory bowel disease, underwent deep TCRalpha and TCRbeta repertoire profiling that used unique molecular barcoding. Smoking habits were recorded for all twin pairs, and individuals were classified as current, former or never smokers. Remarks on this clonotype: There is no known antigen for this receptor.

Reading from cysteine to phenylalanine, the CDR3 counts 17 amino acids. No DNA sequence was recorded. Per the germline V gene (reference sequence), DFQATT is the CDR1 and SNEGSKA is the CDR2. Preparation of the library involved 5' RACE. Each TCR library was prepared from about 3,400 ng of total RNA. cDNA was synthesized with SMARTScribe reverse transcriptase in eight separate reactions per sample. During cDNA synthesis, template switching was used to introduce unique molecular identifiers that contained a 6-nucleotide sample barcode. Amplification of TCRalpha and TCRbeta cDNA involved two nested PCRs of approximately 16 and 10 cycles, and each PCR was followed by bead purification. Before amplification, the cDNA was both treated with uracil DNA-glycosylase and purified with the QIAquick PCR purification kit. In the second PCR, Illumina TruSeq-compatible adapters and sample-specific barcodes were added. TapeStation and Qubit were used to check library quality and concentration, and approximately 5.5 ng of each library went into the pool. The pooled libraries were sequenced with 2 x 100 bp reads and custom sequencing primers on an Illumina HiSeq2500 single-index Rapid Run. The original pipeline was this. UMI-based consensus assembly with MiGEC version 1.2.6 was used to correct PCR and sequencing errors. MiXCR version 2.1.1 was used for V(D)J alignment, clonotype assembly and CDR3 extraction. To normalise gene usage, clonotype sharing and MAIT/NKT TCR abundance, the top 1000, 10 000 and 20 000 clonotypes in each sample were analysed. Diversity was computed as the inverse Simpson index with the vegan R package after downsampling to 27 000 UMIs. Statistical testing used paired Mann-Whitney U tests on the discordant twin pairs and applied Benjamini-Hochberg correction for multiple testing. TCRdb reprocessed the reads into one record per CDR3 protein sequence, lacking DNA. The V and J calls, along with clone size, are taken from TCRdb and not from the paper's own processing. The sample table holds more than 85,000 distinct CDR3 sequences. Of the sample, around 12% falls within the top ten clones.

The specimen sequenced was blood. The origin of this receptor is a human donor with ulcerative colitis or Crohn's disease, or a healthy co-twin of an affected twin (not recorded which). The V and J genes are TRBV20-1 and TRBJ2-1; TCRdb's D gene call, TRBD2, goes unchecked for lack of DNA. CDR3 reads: CSARKATSGRLYNEQFF.